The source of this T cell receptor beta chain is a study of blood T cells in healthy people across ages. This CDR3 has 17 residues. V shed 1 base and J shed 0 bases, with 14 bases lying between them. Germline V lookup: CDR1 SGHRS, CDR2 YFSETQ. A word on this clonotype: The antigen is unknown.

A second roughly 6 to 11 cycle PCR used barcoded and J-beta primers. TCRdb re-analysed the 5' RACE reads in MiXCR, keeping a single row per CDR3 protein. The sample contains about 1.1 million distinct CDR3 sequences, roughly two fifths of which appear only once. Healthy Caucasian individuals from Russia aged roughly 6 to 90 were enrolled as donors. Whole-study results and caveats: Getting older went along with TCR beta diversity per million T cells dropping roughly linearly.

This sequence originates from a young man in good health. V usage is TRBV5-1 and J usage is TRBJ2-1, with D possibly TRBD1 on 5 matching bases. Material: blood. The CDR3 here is CASSLSFSTGSYNEQFF. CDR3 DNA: TGCGCCAGCAGCTTGTCATTTTCCACAGGCTCCTACAATGAGCAGTTCTTC.